A single T cell receptor (beta chain) is shown here with its context. Its antigen is undetermined. The data were produced by immunoSEQ multiplex PCR, yet TCRdb's version contains in-frame clones alone and is incomplete. Counted here are under 200,000 clones, 85% to 95% occurring once; the ten biggest clones make up approximately 4%. The germline V gene encodes CDR1 SEHNR and CDR2 FQNEAQ (reference sequence). The V gene lost 4 bases and the J gene lost 4 bases, with 12 bases spanning the gap. This CDR3 is built from 14 residues. This entry comes from a study of T cell responses to AZD1222 COVID-19 vaccine. Study-wide points: At study baseline, merely five or six AZD1222 recipients were seropositive. Repertoires were sampled only after the peak T cell response. Recipients of two AZD1222 doses showed rising Spike-specific TCR breadth and depth. Donors were mostly white British, more females; clonal diversity possibly underestimated.

This clonotype originated in an adult in good health. The rearrangement joins TRBV7-9 to TRBJ2-3; D is perhaps TRBD1 (5 bases). Here the sequenced sample was peripheral blood, taken on day 0 of AZD1222 vaccination. The CDR3 region has the DNA TGTGCCAGCAGCTCAGGGAAAGCGTCAGATACGCAGTATTTT. Residues: CASSSGKASDTQYF.